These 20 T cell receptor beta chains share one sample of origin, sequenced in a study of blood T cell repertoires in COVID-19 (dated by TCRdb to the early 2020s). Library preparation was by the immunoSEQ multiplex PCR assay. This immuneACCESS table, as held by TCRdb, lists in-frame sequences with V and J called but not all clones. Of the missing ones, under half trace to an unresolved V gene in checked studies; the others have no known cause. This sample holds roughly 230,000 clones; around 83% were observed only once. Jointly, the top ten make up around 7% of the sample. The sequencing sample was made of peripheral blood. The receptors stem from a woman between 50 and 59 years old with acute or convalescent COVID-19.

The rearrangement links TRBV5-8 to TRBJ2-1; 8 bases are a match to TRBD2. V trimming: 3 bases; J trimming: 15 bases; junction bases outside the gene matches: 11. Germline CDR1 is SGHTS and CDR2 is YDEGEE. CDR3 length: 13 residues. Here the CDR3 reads CASSWQGGGPLFF. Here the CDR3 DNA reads TGTGCCAGCAGCTGGCAGGGCGGGGGGCCTCTGTTCTTC.

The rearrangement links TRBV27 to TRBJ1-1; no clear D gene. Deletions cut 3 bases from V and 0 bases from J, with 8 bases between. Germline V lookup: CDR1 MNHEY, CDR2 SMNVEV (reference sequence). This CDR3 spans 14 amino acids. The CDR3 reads CASSFSGMNTEAFF. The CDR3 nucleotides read TGTGCCAGCAGTTTTTCCGGTATGAACACTGAAGCTTTCTTT.

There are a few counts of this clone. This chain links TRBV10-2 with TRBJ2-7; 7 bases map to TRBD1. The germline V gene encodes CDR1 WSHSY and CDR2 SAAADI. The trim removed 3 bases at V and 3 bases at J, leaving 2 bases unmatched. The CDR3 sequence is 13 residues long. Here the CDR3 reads CASSEAGGYEQYF. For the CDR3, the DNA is TGCGCCAGCAGTGAAGCAGGGGGCTACGAGCAGTACTTC.

The CDR3 reads CASSLGGGSNIQYF. The DNA for the CDR3 is TGCGCCAGCAGCTTAGGGGGAGGGTCCAACATTCAGTACTTC. The chain carries TRBV5-1 and TRBJ2-4; weak D call: TRBD2 (7 bases). Trimming pared 2 bases from V and 7 bases from J, leaving 13 bases between. The CDR3 runs 14 residues. In germline, CDR1 is SGHRS, CDR2 YFSETQ.

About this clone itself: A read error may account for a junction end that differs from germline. In DNA form, the CDR3 reads TGTGCCAGCAGCCACAGACAGGGGCGGACTGAAACTTTCTTT. It translates to CASSHRQGRTETFF. The rearrangement uses TRBV3-1 (or the pseudogene TRBV3-2) and TRBJ1-1; 8 bases are a match to TRBD1. The CDR3 spans 14 residues. Germline V gene sequence: CDR1 LGHDT, CDR2 YNNKEL (reference sequence).

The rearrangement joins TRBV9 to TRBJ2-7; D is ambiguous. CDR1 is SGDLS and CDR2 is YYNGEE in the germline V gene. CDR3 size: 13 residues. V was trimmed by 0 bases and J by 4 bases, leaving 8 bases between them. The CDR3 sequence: CASSVAQEYEQYF. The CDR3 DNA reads TGTGCCAGCAGCGTAGCGCAGGAATACGAGCAGTACTTC. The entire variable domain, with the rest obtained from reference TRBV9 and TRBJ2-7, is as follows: DSGVTQTPKHLITATGQRVTLRCSPRSGDLSVYWYQQSLDQGLQFLIQYYNGEERAKGNILERFSAQQFPDLHSELNLSSLELGDSALYFCASSVAQEYEQYFGPGTRLTVT.

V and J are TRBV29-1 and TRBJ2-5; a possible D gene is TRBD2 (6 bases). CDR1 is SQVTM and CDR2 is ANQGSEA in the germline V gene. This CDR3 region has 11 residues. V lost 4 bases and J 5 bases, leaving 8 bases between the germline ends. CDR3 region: CSVVGGETQYF. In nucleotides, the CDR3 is TGCAGCGTTGTGGGGGGTGAGACCCAGTACTTC.

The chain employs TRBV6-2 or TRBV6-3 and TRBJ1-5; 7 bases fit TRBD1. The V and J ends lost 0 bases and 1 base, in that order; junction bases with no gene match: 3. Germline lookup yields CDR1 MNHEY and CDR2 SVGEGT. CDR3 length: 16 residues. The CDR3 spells CASSYSGQRSNQPQHF. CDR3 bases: TGTGCCAGCAGTTACTCGGGACAGAGGAGCAATCAGCCCCAGCATTTT.

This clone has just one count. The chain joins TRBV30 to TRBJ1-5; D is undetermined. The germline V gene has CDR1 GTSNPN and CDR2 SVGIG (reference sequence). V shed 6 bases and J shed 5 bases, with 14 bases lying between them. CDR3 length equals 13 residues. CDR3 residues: CACSSGLDQPQHF. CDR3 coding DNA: TGTGCCTGCTCGTCCGGGTTAGATCAGCCCCAGCATTTT.

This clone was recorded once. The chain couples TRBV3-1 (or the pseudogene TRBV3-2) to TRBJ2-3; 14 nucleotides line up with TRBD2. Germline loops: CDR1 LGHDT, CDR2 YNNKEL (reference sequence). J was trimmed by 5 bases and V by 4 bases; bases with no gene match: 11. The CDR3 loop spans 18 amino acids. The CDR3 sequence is CASSPRVATSGRGDTQYF. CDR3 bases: TGTGCCAGCAGCCCACGGGTGGCGACTAGCGGGAGGGGAGATACGCAGTATTTT.

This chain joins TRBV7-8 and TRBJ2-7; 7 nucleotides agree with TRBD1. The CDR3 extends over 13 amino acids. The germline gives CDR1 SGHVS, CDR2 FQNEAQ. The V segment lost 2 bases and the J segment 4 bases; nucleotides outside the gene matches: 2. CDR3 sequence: CASSLQGEYEQYF. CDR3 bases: TGTGCCAGCAGCTTACAGGGGGAATACGAGCAGTACTTC.

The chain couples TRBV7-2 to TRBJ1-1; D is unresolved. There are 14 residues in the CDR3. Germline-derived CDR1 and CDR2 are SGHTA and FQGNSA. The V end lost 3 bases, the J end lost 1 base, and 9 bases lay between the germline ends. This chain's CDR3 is CASSFQTRNTEAFF. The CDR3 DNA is TGTGCCAGCAGCTTCCAGACTAGGAACACTGAAGCTTTCTTT.

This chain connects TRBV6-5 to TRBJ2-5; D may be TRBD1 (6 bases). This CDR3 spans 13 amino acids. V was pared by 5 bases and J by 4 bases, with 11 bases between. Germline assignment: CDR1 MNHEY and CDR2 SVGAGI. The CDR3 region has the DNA TGTGCCAGCAGTACAGGGATCGGAGAGACCCAGTACTTC. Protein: CASSTGIGETQYF.

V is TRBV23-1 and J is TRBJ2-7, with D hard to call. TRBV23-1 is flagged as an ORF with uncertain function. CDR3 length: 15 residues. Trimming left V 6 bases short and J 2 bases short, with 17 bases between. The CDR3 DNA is TGCGCCAGCAGACTATGTTGGAGTATTGCCTACGAGCAGTACTTC. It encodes CASRLCWSIAYEQYF.

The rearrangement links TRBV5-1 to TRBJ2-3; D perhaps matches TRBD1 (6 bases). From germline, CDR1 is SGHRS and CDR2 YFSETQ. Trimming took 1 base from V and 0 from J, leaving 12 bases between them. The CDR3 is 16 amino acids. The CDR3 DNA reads TGCGCCAGCAGCTTGCAGGGGTCCCCTAGCACAGATACGCAGTATTTT. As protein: CASSLQGSPSTDTQYF.

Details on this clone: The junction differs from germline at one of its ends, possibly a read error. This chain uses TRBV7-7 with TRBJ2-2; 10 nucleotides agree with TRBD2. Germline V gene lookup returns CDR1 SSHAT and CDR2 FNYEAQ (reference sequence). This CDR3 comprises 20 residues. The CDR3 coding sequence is TGTGCTAGCAGCTTTAGCACACGGCAGAGCGGGGGGGCGAACACCGGGGAGCTGTTTTTT. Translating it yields CASSFSTRQSGGANTGELFF.

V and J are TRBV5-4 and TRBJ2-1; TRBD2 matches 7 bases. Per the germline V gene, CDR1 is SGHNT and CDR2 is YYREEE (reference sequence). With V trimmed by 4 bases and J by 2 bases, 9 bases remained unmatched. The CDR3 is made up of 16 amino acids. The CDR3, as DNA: TGTGCCAGCAGCCCCACTAGCGACCTTACCTACAATGAGCAGTTCTTC. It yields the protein CASSPTSDLTYNEQFF. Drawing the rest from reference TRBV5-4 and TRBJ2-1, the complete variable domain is ETGVTQSPTHLIKTRGQQVTLRCSSQSGHNTVSWYQQALGQGPQFIFQYYREEENGRGNFPPRFSGLQFPNYSSELNVNALELDDSALYLCASSPTSDLTYNEQFFGPGTRLTVL.

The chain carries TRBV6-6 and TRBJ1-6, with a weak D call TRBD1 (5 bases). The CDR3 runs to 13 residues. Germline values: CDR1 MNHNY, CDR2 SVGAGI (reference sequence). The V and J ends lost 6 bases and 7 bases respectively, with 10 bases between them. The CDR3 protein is CASSLTDNSPLHF. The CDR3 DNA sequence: TGTGCCAGCAGCCTGACAGACAATTCACCCCTCCACTTT.

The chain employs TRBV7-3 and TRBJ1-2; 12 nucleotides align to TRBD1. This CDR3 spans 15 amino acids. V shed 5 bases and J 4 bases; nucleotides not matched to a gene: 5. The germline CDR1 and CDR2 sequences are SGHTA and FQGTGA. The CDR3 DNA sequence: TGTGCCAGCAGCCCCGGGACAGGGGGCTTCTATGGCTACACCTTC. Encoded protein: CASSPGTGGFYGYTF.

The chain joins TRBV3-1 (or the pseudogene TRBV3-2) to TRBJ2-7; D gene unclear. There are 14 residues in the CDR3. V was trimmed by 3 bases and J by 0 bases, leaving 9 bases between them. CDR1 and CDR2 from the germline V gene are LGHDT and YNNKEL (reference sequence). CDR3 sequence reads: CASSHTSSSYEQYF. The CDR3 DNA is TGTGCCAGCAGCCATACGTCGAGCTCCTACGAGCAGTACTTC.